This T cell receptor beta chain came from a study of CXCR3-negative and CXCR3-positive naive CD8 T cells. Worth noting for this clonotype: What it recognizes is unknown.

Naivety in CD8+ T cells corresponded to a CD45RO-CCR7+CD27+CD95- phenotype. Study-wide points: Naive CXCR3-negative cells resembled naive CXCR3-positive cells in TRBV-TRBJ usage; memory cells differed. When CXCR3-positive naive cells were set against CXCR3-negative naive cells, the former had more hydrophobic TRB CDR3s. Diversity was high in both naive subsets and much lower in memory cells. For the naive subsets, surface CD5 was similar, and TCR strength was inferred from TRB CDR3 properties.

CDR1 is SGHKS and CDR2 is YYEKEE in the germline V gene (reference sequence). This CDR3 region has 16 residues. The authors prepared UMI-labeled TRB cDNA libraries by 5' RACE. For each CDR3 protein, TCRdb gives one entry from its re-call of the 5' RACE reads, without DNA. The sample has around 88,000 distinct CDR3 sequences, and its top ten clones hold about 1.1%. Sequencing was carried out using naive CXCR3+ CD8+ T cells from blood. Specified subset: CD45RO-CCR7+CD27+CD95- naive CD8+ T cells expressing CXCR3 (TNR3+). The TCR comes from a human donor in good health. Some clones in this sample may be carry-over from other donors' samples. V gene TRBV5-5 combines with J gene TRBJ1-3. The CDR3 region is CASSSIGLWAGNTIYF.